This TCR beta chain was sequenced for a study of CD8+ T cells in alopecia areata (dated by TCRdb to the late 2010s). About the full investigation: Treated patients were enrolled in an open-label pilot trial of oral tofacitinib at 5 to 10 mg twice daily for moderate-to-severe alopecia areata. Patients received tofacitinib for 6 to 18 months and were then followed off drug for 6 months to check for delayed response and recurrence. In both human patients and the C3H/HeJ mouse model, the study applied high-throughput TCRbeta sequencing to look at T cell clonal expansion in alopecia areata. Scalp tissue and sorted CD4+ and CD8+ peripheral blood T cells from patchy and totalis/universalis alopecia areata patients and from healthy controls were covered by human TCRbeta sequencing. Patients on tofacitinib were biopsied at baseline and after 4 and 24 weeks of treatment, and several of the patients also had a later scalp biopsy. Scalp clonality was compared among normal scalp (n=4), patchy alopecia areata scalp (n=8), and alopecia totalis/universalis scalp (n=8). RNA was obtained with the PAXgene miRNA kit for fixed scalp, the miRNeasy kit for PBMCs, and the RNeasy kit for mouse skin. TCRbeta CDR3 regions were amplified by immunoSEQ multiplex PCR using 35 Vbeta forward and 13 Jbeta reverse primers. The research as a whole found: Compared with mice, TCR sequences shared between patients were less clear, possibly partly because of HLA diversity across the patient population. Scalp TCR repertoire analysis is complicated because resident alphabeta T cells in normal human skin are also sequenced, whereas mouse skin is dominated by gammadelta T cells. Higher clonality and more expanded CD8+ clones were observed in lesional scalp than in normal scalp, particularly in alopecia totalis/universalis, a finding suggestive of antigenic drive.

Library preparation was by the immunoSEQ multiplex PCR assay. To provide template for TCR sequencing, every sample had RNA extracted and reverse transcribed into cDNA. First-strand cDNA was synthesized using SuperScript III with a 2:1 mix of oligo-dT and random hexamers. A synthetic immune receptor repertoire was used to gauge amplification bias, and whatever bias remained was removed computationally. Concerning the study's data processing: Raw reads were preprocessed to remove errors, and CDR3 was defined according to IMGT conventions as the region from the conserved cysteine to phenylalanine. To get clonality, Shannon entropy was normalized by log2 of the number of productive unique TCRs and the result was subtracted from 1. Scalp TCRbeta sequences were cross-referenced with sorted blood CD4 and CD8 repertoires so that the CD4 or CD8 identity of scalp clones could be inferred. Not all clones reach the TCRdb copy of this immuneACCESS table, which keeps in-frame sequences only. Checked studies attribute under half of the gap to unresolved V genes and leave the rest unexplained. The V and J calls and clone size are taken from that table; D and trimming were inferred from the DNA. The sample table holds approximately 140,000 clones, of which over 70% were seen once. The ten largest clonotypes hold about 16% of the sample.

A word on this clone: Its antigen has not been determined. No qualities accompany the bases; no much larger clone lies one base away.

Read against the paper, the sample's time point label means: baseline before oral tofacitinib. Lesional scalp punch biopsies and peripheral blood were collected from alopecia areata patients. PBMCs were isolated by density centrifugation and stained for CD3, CD4 and CD8, and CD4+ and CD8+ T cells were sorted on a FACSAria. This clonotype originated in a human donor with alopecia areata. The sequencing used CD8+ T cells sorted from blood, collected at week 0.

The CDR3: CASSEWGQGLYGYTF. The nucleotide sequence reads as follows: TGTGCCAGCAGCGAGTGGGGACAGGGGCTATATGGCTACACCTTC. The chain is made from TRBV9 and TRBJ1-2, with 10 bases in between that match TRBD1. The germline V gene supplies CDR1 SGDLS and CDR2 YYNGEE. The CDR3 has 15 amino acids, counting the end cysteine and phenylalanine. CDR3 DNA is the only sequence kept; it has 45 bases, read in frame from the first base. After removal of 3 bases from V and 5 bases from J, the junction retains 7 bases not matched to a gene.